What follows are 22 T cell receptor beta chains derived from one specimen sequenced in a study of cytomegalovirus exposure and HLA in healthy donors. The PCR ran on 60 Vbeta and 13 Jbeta primers. The table came from immunoSEQ multiplex PCR; TCRdb's copy has only in-frame clones and leaves some out. In the table there are 120,000 to 150,000 clones, about three quarters of which are singletons. The specimen was PBMCs. These receptors were obtained from a man between 35 and 55 years old in good health and CMV-seropositive.

The rearrangement links TRBV7-6 to TRBJ2-3; 8 nucleotides align to TRBD1. Looked up from germline, CDR1 is SGHVS and CDR2 is FNYEAQ. V was clipped by 3 bases and J by 1 base; unmatched bases: 0. The CDR3 is 14 amino acids. As DNA, the CDR3 is TGTGCCAGCAGCTTGACAGGGGGCACAGATACGCAGTATTTT. It yields the protein CASSLTGGTDTQYF.

V usage is TRBV4-3 and J usage is TRBJ1-2; D is uncertain. Germline values: CDR1 LGHNA, CDR2 YSLEER. The V end lost 0 bases, the J end lost 8 bases, and 22 bases lay between the germline ends. CDR3 length: 17 amino acids. CDR3 in DNA: TGCGCCAGCAGCCAAGATCGTGGGCGGGCTTACCCGGAGGGCTACACCTTC. This gives the protein CASSQDRGRAYPEGYTF.

This rearrangement joins TRBV5-1 to TRBJ2-3; 8 nucleotides align to TRBD1. This CDR3 contains 15 residues. With V trimmed by 7 bases and J by 0 bases, 7 bases remained unmatched. Germline V lookup: CDR1 SGHRS, CDR2 YFSETQ. CDR3 in DNA: TGCGCCAGCTCGGGACAGGTAACTAGCACAGATACGCAGTATTTT. Translated, it gives CASSGQVTSTDTQYF.

This clone has just one count. This sequence joins TRBV15 and TRBJ2-7; D might be TRBD2 (5 bases). Germline V gene sequence: CDR1 LNHNV, CDR2 YYDKDF (reference sequence). Trimming took 4 bases from V and 0 from J, leaving 16 bases between them. The CDR3 consists of 16 residues. CDR3 coding DNA: TGTGCCACCAGCAAGGGCGGAGCGGACTCCTCCTACGAGCAGTACTTC. Protein: CATSKGGADSSYEQYF. Based on the CDR3 plus reference TRBV15 and TRBJ2-7, the full variable domain is DAMVIQNPRYQVTQFGKPVTLSCSQTLNHNVMYWYQQKSSQAPKLLFHYYDKDFNNEADTPDNFQSRRPNTSFCFLDIRSPGLGDTAMYLCATSKGGADSSYEQYFGPGTRLTVT.

V is TRBV7-2 and J is TRBJ1-2; 7 positions match TRBD1. The CDR3 loop spans 14 amino acids. V dropped 3 bases and J dropped 5; count of bases not matched to a gene: 6. Germline assignment: CDR1 SGHTA and CDR2 FQGNSA. The CDR3 DNA reads TGTGCCAGCAGCTTTAATCAGGGGGATTATGGCTACACCTTC. It encodes CASSFNQGDYGYTF.

The J gene is TRBJ2-1, the V gene TRBV7-3; 7 bases agree with TRBD1. CDR1 SGHTA and CDR2 FQGTGA come from the germline V gene. V gave up 5 bases and J gave up 7 bases; unmatched junction bases: 11. The CDR3 runs to 15 residues. As DNA, the CDR3 is TGTGCCAGCAGCCCAGGAGGAACAGGGGCGAATGAGCAGTTCTTC. It specifies CASSPGGTGANEQFF. Full variable domain (rest looked up from reference TRBV7-3 and TRBJ2-1): GAGVSQTPSNKVTEKGKYVELRCDPISGHTALYWYRQSLGQGPEFLIYFQGTGAADDSGLPNDRFFAVRPEGSVSTLKIQRTERGDSAVYLCASSPGGTGANEQFFGPGTRLTVL.

V usage is TRBV11-2 and J usage is TRBJ2-1; 7 bases agree with TRBD1. The CDR3 covers 16 residues. The germline V gene has CDR1 SGHAT and CDR2 FQNNGV. V lost 4 bases, J lost 2 bases, and 8 bases stayed unmatched. The CDR3 DNA follows: TGTGCCAGCAGCTCGGCGACAGGGAACACCTACAATGAGCAGTTCTTC. Translating gives CASSSATGNTYNEQFF.

This clone turned up a few times. The chain is built from TRBV21-1 and TRBJ1-2. TRBV21-1 has pseudogene status. This CDR3 has 12 residues. Here the CDR3 DNA reads TGTGCCAGCAGCAAATTAGAGAATGGCTACACCTTC. This codes for CASSKLENGYTF.

Here the CDR3 reads CASRGGNLGEKLFF. The CDR3 DNA sequence: TGTGCCAGCAGGGGGGGAAACCTCGGGGAAAAACTGTTTTTT. The chain uses TRBV27 and TRBJ1-4; tentative D call: TRBD1 (5 bases). The ends were cut back, 6 bases at V and 8 bases at J, with 16 bases in the middle. Germline V CDR1 and CDR2: MNHEY, SMNVEV (reference sequence). The CDR3 totals 14 residues.

The rearrangement uses TRBV5-1 and TRBJ2-7; TRBD2 matches at 9 bases. Losses at the gene ends were 0 bases for V and 5 bases for J; bases not matched to a gene: 6. This CDR3 spans 15 amino acids. Per the germline V gene, CDR1 is SGHRS and CDR2 is YFSETQ. CDR3 DNA sequence: TGCGCCAGCAGCTTGGTAGCGGGAGAATGGAACGAGCAGTACTTC. As protein: CASSLVAGEWNEQYF. Filled out from reference TRBV5-1 and TRBJ2-7, the complete variable domain reads KAGVTQTPRYLIKTRGQQVTLSCSPISGHRSVSWYQQTPGQGLQFLFEYFSETQRNKGNFPGRFSGRQFSNSRSEMNVSTLELGDSALYLCASSLVAGEWNEQYFGPGTRLTVT.

V is TRBV11-2 and J is TRBJ2-3; D might be TRBD1 (6 bases). CDR3 length: 12 residues. Germline V gene data show CDR1 as SGHAT and CDR2 as FQNNGV. Trimming shortened V by 6 bases and J by 6 bases, and 10 bases separated the two germline ends. Written as DNA, the CDR3 is TGTGCCAGCAGTGAGGGGGTGGATACGCAGTATTTT. Amino acid sequence: CASSEGVDTQYF.

This chain connects TRBV19 to TRBJ1-1; D is uncertain. V was clipped by 3 bases and J by 9 bases, with 11 bases between them. The CDR3 loop spans 12 amino acids. Germline V CDR1 and CDR2: LNHDA, SQIVND (reference sequence). CDR3 residues: CASSIMGAKAFF. The CDR3 DNA sequence: TGTGCCAGTAGTATTATGGGCGCGAAAGCTTTCTTT.

This chain links TRBV5-1 with TRBJ1-3, with TRBD1 as a possible D gene (5 bases). With 0 bases removed from V and 10 bases from J, the gap between germline ends came to 17 bases. From germline, CDR1 is SGHRS and CDR2 YFSETQ. CDR3 length: 15 residues. CDR3 region: CASSLGAGRLETIYF. The CDR3 region has the DNA TGCGCCAGCAGCTTGGGGGCAGGGAGGTTGGAAACCATATATTTT.

This clone has a handful of counts. The CDR3 bases are TGTGCCAGCAGCTTGGGAAGGGGGCTGACCTACGAGCAGTACTTC. Protein sequence: CASSLGRGLTYEQYF. The chain uses TRBV5-8 and TRBJ2-7, with 7 nucleotides matching TRBD1. The CDR3 runs 15 residues. The J segment lost 2 bases and the V segment lost 0 bases, leaving 5 bases of the junction unmatched. Germline assignment: CDR1 SGHTS and CDR2 YDEGEE.

V gene TRBV5-6 combines with J gene TRBJ2-5; the D gene is possibly TRBD2 (6 bases). The CDR3 is 16 amino acids. The germline gives CDR1 SGHDT, CDR2 YYEEEE. Trimming left V 0 bases short and J 4 bases short, with 16 bases between. The CDR3 loop is CASSLVERTEGETQYF. For the CDR3, the DNA is TGTGCCAGCAGCTTGGTGGAACGCACGGAGGGAGAGACCCAGTACTTC.

This clone was seen a few times. The chain couples TRBV10-1 to TRBJ2-2; D is possibly TRBD2 (6 bases). The CDR3 is 16 residues long. Germline CDR1 reads WNHNN; CDR2 reads SYGVQD (reference sequence). The V gene lost 0 bases and the J gene lost 6 bases, with 14 bases spanning the gap. The DNA for the CDR3 is TGCGCCAGCAGTGAGTCGAGACTAGTATCGGCCGGGGAGCTGTTTTTT. Translation gives CASSESRLVSAGELFF.

V gene TRBV5-1 combines with J gene TRBJ1-1; 7 bases align to TRBD1. V shed 1 base and J 0 bases; nucleotides not matched to a gene: 9. This CDR3 region has 17 residues. The germline CDR1 and CDR2 sequences are SGHRS and YFSETQ. In DNA, the CDR3 is TGCGCCAGCAGCTTGTCCGGGACAGCGCCTTTGAACACTGAAGCTTTCTTT. Protein sequence: CASSLSGTAPLNTEAFF. The entire variable domain, with the rest obtained from reference TRBV5-1 and TRBJ1-1, is as follows: KAGVTQTPRYLIKTRGQQVTLSCSPISGHRSVSWYQQTPGQGLQFLFEYFSETQRNKGNFPGRFSGRQFSNSRSEMNVSTLELGDSALYLCASSLSGTAPLNTEAFFGQGTRLTVV.

The chain links TRBV15 to TRBJ2-2; weak D call: TRBD1 (5 bases). Germline V lookup: CDR1 LNHNV, CDR2 YYDKDF (reference sequence). This CDR3 is 16 amino acids long. Trimming cost V 5 bases and J 5 bases, with 18 bases left between them. The CDR3 reads CATSGSRGARTGELFF. CDR3 nucleotide sequence: TGTGCCACCAGCGGTTCCCGTGGGGCGCGGACCGGGGAGCTGTTTTTT.

This clone has a handful of counts. The chain joins TRBV4-3 to TRBJ1-2, with TRBD1 identical over 7 bases. With 5 bases clipped from V and 3 bases from J, the junction kept 12 bases outside the gene matches. The CDR3 loop spans 16 amino acids. The germline CDR1 and CDR2 sequences are LGHNA and YSLEER. The CDR3 is CASSTQGHRGDYGYTF. Written as DNA, the CDR3 is TGCGCCAGCAGCACCCAGGGTCACAGGGGAGACTATGGCTACACCTTC.

This clone appeared a few times. The chain recombines TRBV6-1 with TRBJ2-7; D is undetermined. The germline V and J ends were trimmed by 1 base and 0 bases, with 4 bases remaining between them. The CDR3 extends over 13 amino acids. Germline loops: CDR1 MNHNS, CDR2 SASEGT. The CDR3, as DNA: TGTGCCAGCAGTGAAGGTCGCTCCTACGAGCAGTACTTC. Its translation is CASSEGRSYEQYF.

This clone occurred a few times. This chain links TRBV5-6 with TRBJ1-1, with TRBD1 identical over 7 bases. Losses at the gene ends were 4 bases for V and 9 bases for J; bases not matched to a gene: 6. The CDR3 loop spans 12 amino acids. Germline V lookup: CDR1 SGHDT, CDR2 YYEEEE. CDR3 amino acids: CASSLQGGQAFF. The CDR3 nucleotides are TGTGCCAGCAGCCTCCAGGGGGGCCAAGCTTTCTTT.

J is TRBJ1-3 and V is TRBV11-3; no firm D call. Germline CDR1 is SGHNT and CDR2 is YENEEA. Trimming removed 0 bases at V and 9 bases at J, with 9 bases between. This CDR3 is 13 amino acids long. In DNA form, the CDR3 reads TGTGCCAGCAGCTTAGACTCCGGAGGCACCATATATTTT. Translating it yields CASSLDSGGTIYF.